A selection of T cell receptor beta chains follows, all from one sample in a study of blood T cell repertoires in COVID-19. Profiled with immunoSEQ multiplex PCR; TCRdb holds only in-frame clones, not every one. The table shows 150,000 to 200,000 clones, with roughly four fifths occurring only once. The sequenced material came from peripheral blood. Receptor source: a human donor in a cohort sampled during active COVID-19. Both conserved end residues are part of each CDR3. A D gene is named only where the DNA matches it firmly. Clone size is not always given. Where it is, it says once, few, many or a class for expanded clones.

D gene,V gene,J gene,clone size,CDR3 protein,CDR3 DNA
.,TRBV29-1,TRBJ2-7,.,CSVDTPGQTDEQYF,TGCAGCGTTGATACCCCCGGACAGACGGACGAGCAGTACTTC
.,TRBV27,TRBJ2-7,.,CASSSQTAYSAYEQYF,TGTGCCAGCAGTTCCCAGACAGCCTACTCTGCCTACGAGCAGTACTTC
.,TRBV18,TRBJ1-4,.,CASSPFSGATNEKLFF,TGTGCCAGCTCACCATTTTCAGGGGCAACTAATGAAAAACTGTTTTTT
TRBD1,TRBV19,TRBJ1-5,.,CASRSGQGNWGQPQHF,TGTGCCAGTAGATCGGGACAGGGGAATTGGGGTCAGCCCCAGCATTTT
.,TRBV11-1,TRBJ2-3,.,CASSFMSGTDTQYF,TGTGCCAGCAGCTTTATGAGCGGGACAGATACGCAGTATTTT
TRBD1,TRBV19,TRBJ1-5,few,CASRQPGQGGHQPQHF,TGTGCCAGTAGACAGCCGGGACAGGGAGGTCATCAGCCCCAGCATTTT
.,TRBV10-3,TRBJ1-2,.,CAISEPHRVGPDGYTF,TGTGCCATCAGTGAGCCCCACAGGGTTGGTCCAGATGGCTACACCTTC
.,TRBV27,TRBJ2-2,.,CASRLSETSATGELFF,TGTGCCAGCAGGCTCTCTGAGACATCGGCCACCGGGGAGCTGTTTTTT
TRBD1,TRBV18,TRBJ2-5,.,CASSQRGLETQYF,TGTGCCAGCTCACAAAGGGGGCTTGAGACCCAGTACTTC
TRBD1,TRBV6-2/TRBV6-3,TRBJ1-2,many,CASSSTPTGNYGYTF,TGTGCCAGCAGTTCGACCCCGACAGGGAACTATGGCTACACCTTC
TRBD1,TRBV6-5,TRBJ2-7,.,CASSYLGTEYEQYF,TGTGCCAGCAGTTACTTAGGGACAGAGTACGAGCAGTACTTC
TRBD1,TRBV7-9,TRBJ1-6,.,CASSRGQGAGSPLHF,TGTGCCAGCAGCCGGGGACAGGGGGCGGGTTCACCCCTCCACTTT
TRBD1,TRBV28,TRBJ1-5,few,CASRSGLYGTDDYSNQPQHF,TGTGCCAGCAGGTCCGGTCTTTACGGGACAGACGATTATAGCAATCAGCCCCAGCATTTT
TRBD1,TRBV6-5,TRBJ2-5,.,CASSYGGQGNQETQYF,TGTGCCAGCAGTTACGGGGGACAGGGGAATCAAGAGACCCAGTACTTC
.,TRBV4-3,TRBJ1-2,.,CASSQAFGNYGYTF,TGCGCCAGCAGCCAGGCCTTTGGTAACTATGGCTACACCTTC
.,TRBV6-5,TRBJ2-1,.,CASEGHVYNEQFF,TGTGCCAGCGAAGGACACGTATACAATGAGCAGTTCTTC
TRBD1,TRBV27,TRBJ2-7,.,CASTDPGTGGIYEQYF,TGTGCCAGCACCGACCCCGGGACAGGGGGCATCTACGAGCAGTACTTC
.,TRBV12-3/TRBV12-4,TRBJ2-1,.,CASSFSPEGEQFF,TGTGCCAGCAGTTTTAGTCCGGAGGGTGAGCAGTTCTTC
TRBD1,TRBV29-1,TRBJ2-3,.,CSVLSDRDTQIPTQYF,TGCAGCGTTCTCTCCGACAGGGACACACAGATCCCTACGCAGTATTTT
TRBD2,TRBV19,TRBJ2-1,.,CASSRGTSGNSYNEQFF,TGTGCCAGTAGCCGCGGGACTAGCGGGAATTCCTACAATGAGCAGTTCTTC
.,TRBV5-4,TRBJ2-7,few,CASSLDPGYEQYF,TGTGCCAGCAGCTTGGATCCGGGCTACGAGCAGTACTTC
TRBD2,TRBV14,TRBJ2-1,.,CASSRLAGDYNEQFF,TGTGCCAGCAGCCGACTAGCGGGGGACTACAATGAGCAGTTCTTC
.,TRBV5-6,TRBJ1-4,.,CASSLGRGEKLFF,TGTGCCAGCAGCTTAGGCAGGGGTGAAAAACTGTTTTTT
.,TRBV12-5,TRBJ1-1,.,CASGLDWNTEAFF,TGTGCTAGTGGTCTGGACTGGAACACTGAAGCTTTCTTT
TRBD2,TRBV5-1,TRBJ2-5,.,CASSLLGLAQETQYF,TGCGCCAGCAGCTTGTTGGGACTAGCCCAAGAGACCCAGTACTTC
TRBD2,TRBV7-2,TRBJ2-2,.,CASSLASGSFTGELFF,TGTGCCAGCAGCTTAGCCAGCGGGAGTTTCACCGGGGAGCTGTTTTTT
.,TRBV11-3,TRBJ2-1,.,CASSRDHLVTEQFF,TGTGCCAGCAGCCGAGACCACCTAGTTACTGAGCAGTTCTTC
TRBD2,TRBV3-1/TRBV3-2,TRBJ2-1,.,CASRKTSGSYNEQFF,TGTGCCAGCAGAAAGACTAGCGGGAGCTACAATGAGCAGTTCTTC
TRBD2,TRBV6-2/TRBV6-3,TRBJ2-1,.,CASSYSSREGYNEQFF,TGTGCCAGCAGTTACTCGTCTCGGGAGGGCTACAATGAGCAGTTCTTC
.,TRBV6-5,TRBJ2-7,.,CASSHTGLEQYF,TGTGCCAGCAGTCACACAGGTCTCGAGCAGTACTTC
TRBD1,TRBV28,TRBJ1-1,.,CASSLPGQLNTEAFF,TGTGCCAGCAGTCTTCCGGGACAGCTGAACACTGAAGCTTTCTTT
TRBD2,TRBV5-8,TRBJ2-1,.,CASSFGTSGTYNEQFF,TGTGCCAGCAGCTTTGGGACTAGCGGGACCTACAATGAGCAGTTCTTC
TRBD2,TRBV6-5,TRBJ2-1,.,CASRGLAENNEQFF,TGTGCCAGCAGGGGACTAGCGGAAAACAATGAGCAGTTCTTC
TRBD2,TRBV10-3,TRBJ2-5,.,CAISRTSGEETQYF,TGTGCCATCAGCCGGACTAGCGGGGAAGAGACCCAGTACTTC
.,TRBV6-5,TRBJ1-2,.,CASSPRDGQLYGYTF,TGTGCCAGCAGTCCCCGGGACGGACAGCTCTATGGCTACACCTTC